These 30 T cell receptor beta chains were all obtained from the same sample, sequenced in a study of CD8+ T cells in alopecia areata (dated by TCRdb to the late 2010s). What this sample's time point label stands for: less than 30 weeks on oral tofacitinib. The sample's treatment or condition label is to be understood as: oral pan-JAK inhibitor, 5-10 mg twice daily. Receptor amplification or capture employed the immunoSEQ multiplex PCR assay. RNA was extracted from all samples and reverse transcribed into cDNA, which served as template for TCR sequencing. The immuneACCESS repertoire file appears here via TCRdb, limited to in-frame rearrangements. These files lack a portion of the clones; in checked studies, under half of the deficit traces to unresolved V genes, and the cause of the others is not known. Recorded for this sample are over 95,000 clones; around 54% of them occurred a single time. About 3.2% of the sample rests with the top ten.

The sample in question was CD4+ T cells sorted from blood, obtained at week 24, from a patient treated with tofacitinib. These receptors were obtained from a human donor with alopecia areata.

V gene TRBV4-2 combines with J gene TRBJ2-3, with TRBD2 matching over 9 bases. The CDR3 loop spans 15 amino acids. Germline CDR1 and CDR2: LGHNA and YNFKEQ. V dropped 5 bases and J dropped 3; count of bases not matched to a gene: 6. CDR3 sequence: CASSSGLAGTDTQYF. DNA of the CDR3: TGTGCCAGCAGCTCCGGGCTAGCGGGAACAGATACGCAGTATTTT.

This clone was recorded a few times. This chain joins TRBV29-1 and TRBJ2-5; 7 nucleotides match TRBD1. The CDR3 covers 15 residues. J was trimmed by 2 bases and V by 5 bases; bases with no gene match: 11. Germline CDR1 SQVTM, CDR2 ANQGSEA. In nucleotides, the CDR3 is TGCAGCGTTACAATCCCAGGGACAGATCAAGAGACCCAGTACTTC. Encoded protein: CSVTIPGTDQETQYF.

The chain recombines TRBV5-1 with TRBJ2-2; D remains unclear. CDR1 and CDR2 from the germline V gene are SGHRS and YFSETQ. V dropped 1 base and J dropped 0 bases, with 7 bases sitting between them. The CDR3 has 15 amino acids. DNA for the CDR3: TGCGCCAGCAGCTTGACACAGACGAACACCGGGGAGCTGTTTTTT. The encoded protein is CASSLTQTNTGELFF.

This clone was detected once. In nucleotides, the CDR3 is TGCAGCGCTATACCCACGACTACCATTACGCAGTATTTT. This encodes CSAIPTTTITQYF. The genes are TRBV29-1 and TRBJ2-3, with D perhaps matching TRBD2 (5 bases). V lost 7 bases, J lost 8 bases, and 19 bases lay in between. Looked up from germline, CDR1 is SQVTM and CDR2 is ANQGSEA. The CDR3 totals 13 residues.

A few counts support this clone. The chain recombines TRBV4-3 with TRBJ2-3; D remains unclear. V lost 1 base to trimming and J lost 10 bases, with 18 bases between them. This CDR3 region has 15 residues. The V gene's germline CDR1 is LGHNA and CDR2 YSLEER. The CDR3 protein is CASSQVLGGGLPQYF. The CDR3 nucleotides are TGCGCCAGCAGCCAAGTTCTTGGTGGTGGGCTTCCGCAGTATTTT.

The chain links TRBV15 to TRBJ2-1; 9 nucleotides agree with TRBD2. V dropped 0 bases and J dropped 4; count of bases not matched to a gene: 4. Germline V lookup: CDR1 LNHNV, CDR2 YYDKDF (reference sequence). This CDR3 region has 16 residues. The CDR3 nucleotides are TGTGCCACCAGCAGAGAGGCTAGCGGGGCTTACAATGAGCAGTTCTTC. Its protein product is CATSREASGAYNEQFF.

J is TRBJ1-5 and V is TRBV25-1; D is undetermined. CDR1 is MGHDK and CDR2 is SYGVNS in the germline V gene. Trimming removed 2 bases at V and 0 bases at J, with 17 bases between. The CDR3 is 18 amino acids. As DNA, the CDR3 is TGTGCCAGCAGTGAACCAGGTTGGCCCCATTATAGCAATCAGCCCCAGCATTTT. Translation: CASSEPGWPHYSNQPQHF.

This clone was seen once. CDR3 sequence (DNA): TGTGCCAGCAGCCCGATCGGGGCGAACAATGAGCAGTTCTTC. Translation gives CASSPIGANNEQFF. The rearrangement uses TRBV9 and TRBJ2-1; D is perhaps TRBD1 or TRBD2 (5 bases each). Trimming removed 4 bases from V and 5 bases from J, with 13 bases in between. The CDR3 covers 14 residues. From germline, CDR1 is SGDLS and CDR2 YYNGEE.

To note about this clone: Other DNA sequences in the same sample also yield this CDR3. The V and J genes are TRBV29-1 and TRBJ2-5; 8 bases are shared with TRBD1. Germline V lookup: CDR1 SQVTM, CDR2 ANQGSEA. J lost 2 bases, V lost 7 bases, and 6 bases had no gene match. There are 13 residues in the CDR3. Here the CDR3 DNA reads TGCAGCGCCGACAGGGGACCTCAAGAGACCCAGTACTTC. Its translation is CSADRGPQETQYF.

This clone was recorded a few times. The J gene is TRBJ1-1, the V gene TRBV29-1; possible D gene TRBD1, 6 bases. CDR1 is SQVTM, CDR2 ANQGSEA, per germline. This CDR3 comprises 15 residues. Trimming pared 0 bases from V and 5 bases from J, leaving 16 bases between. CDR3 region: CSVEEGASGGTEAFF. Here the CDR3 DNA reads TGCAGCGTTGAAGAGGGGGCGAGCGGGGGAACTGAAGCTTTCTTT. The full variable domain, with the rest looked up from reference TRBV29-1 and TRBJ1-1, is SAVISQKPSRDICQRGTSLTIQCQVDSQVTMMFWYRQQPGQSLTLIATANQGSEATYESGFVIDKFPISRPNLTFSTLTVSNMSPEDSSIYLCSVEEGASGGTEAFFGQGTRLTVV.

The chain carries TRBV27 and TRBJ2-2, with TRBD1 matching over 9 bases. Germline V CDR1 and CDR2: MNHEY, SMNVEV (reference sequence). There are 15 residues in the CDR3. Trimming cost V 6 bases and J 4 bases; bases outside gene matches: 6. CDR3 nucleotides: TGTGCCAGCAGACTCGGGACAGGGATCACCGGGGAGCTGTTTTTT. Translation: CASRLGTGITGELFF.

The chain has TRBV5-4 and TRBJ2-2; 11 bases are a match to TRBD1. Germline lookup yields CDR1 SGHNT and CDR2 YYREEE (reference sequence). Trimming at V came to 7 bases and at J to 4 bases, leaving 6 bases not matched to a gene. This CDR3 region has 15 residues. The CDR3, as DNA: TGTGCCAGCTCTGCCGGGACAGGGGGCACCGGGGAGCTGTTTTTT. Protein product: CASSAGTGGTGELFF.

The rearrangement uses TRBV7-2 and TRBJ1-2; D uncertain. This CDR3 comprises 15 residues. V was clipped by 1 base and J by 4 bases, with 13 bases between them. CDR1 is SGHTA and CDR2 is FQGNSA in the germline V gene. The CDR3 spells CASSLEAGFVYGYTF. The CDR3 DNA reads TGTGCCAGCAGCTTAGAGGCGGGGTTCGTCTATGGCTACACCTTC.

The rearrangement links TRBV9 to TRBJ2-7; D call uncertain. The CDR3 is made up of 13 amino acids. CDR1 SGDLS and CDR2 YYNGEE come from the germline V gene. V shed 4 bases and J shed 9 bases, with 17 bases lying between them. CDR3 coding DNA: TGTGCCAGCAGCCGGACCGACTCTCAGAGGCAGTACTTC. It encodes CASSRTDSQRQYF.

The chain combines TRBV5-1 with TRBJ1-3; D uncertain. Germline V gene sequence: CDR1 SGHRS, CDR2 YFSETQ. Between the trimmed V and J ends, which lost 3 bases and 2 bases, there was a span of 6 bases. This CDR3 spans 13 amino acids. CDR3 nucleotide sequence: TGCGCCAGCAGCTCCGACCCTGGAAACACCATATATTTT. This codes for CASSSDPGNTIYF.

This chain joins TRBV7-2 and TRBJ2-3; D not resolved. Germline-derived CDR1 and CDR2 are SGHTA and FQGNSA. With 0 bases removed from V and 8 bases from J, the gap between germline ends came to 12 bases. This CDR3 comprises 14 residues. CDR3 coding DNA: TGTGCCAGCAGCTTAGCGCGAACAGAGAGTACGCAGTATTTT. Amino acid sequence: CASSLARTESTQYF.

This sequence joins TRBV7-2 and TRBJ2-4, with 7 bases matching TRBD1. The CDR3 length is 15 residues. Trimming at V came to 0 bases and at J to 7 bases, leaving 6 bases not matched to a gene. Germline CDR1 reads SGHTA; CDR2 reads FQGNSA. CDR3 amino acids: CASSLAGGVVNIQYF. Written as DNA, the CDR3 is TGTGCCAGCAGCTTAGCAGGGGGCGTCGTGAACATTCAGTACTTC. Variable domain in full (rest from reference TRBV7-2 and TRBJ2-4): GAGVSQSPSNKVTEKGKDVELRCDPISGHTALYWYRQSLGQGLEFLIYFQGNSAPDKSGLPSDRFSAERTGGSVSTLTIQRTQQEDSAVYLCASSLAGGVVNIQYFGAGTRLSVL.

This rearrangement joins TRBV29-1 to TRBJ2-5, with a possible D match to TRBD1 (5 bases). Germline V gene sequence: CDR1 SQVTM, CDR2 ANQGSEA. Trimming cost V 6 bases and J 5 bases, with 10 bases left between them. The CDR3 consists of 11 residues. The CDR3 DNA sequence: TGCAGCGTCGCAAGGGGCGAGACCCAGTACTTC. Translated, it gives CSVARGETQYF.

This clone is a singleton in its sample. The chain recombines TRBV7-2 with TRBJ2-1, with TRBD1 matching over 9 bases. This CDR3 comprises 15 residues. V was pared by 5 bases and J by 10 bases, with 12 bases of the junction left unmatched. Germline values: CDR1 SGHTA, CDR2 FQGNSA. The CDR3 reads CASSPRQGVGGEQFF. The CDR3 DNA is TGTGCCAGCAGCCCCAGACAGGGGGTGGGTGGGGAGCAGTTCTTC.

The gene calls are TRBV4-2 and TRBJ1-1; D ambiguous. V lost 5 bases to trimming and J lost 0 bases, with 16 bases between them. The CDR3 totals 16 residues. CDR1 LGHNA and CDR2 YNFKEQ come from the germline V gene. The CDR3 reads CASSKAASNMNTEAFF. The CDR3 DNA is TGTGCCAGCAGCAAAGCGGCCAGCAACATGAACACTGAAGCTTTCTTT.

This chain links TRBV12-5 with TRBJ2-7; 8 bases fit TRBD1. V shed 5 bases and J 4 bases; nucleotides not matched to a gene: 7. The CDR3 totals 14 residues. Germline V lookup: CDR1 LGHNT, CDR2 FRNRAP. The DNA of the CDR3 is TGTGCTAGTGGTCTCTCAGGGGGCGAGTACGAGCAGTACTTC. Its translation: CASGLSGGEYEQYF.

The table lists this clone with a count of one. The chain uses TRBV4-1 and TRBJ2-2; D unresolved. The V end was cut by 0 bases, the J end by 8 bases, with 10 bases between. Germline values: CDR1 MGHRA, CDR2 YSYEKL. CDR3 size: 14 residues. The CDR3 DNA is TGCGCCAGCAGCCAAGATCAGGTTCCTGGGGAGCTGTTTTTT. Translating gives CASSQDQVPGELFF.

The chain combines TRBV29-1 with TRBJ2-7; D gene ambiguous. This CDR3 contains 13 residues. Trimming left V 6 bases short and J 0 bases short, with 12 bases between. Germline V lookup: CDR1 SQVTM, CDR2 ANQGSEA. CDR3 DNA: TGCAGCGTCATGGACCGCAGCTCCTACGAGCAGTACTTC. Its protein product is CSVMDRSSYEQYF.

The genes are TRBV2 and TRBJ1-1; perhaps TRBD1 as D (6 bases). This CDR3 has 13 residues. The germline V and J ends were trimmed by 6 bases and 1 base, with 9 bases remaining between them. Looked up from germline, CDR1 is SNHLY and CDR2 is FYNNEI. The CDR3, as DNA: TGTGCCAGCAGCCTGACAGGGAACACTGAAGCTTTCTTT. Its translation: CASSLTGNTEAFF.

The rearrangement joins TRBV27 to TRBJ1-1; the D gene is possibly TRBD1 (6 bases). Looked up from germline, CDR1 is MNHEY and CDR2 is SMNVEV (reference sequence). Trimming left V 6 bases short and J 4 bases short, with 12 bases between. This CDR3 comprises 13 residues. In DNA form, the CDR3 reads TGTGCCAGCAGCAGGGGAGGTAGCACTGAAGCTTTCTTT. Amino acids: CASSRGGSTEAFF.

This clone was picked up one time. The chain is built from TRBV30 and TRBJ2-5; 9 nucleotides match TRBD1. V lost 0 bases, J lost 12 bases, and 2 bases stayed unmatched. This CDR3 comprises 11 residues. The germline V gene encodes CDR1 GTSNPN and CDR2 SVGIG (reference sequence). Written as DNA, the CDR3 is TGTGCCTGGAGTGTTCGGGACAGGGAGTACTTC. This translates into CAWSVRDREYF.

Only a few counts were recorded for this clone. The CDR3 DNA sequence: TGCAGCGTTGGGAGGGACCACCGTGCCAATGAGCAGTTCTTC. Translating gives CSVGRDHRANEQFF. The genes are TRBV29-1 and TRBJ2-1; tentative D call: TRBD2 (6 bases). Germline V gives CDR1 SQVTM, CDR2 ANQGSEA. V was trimmed by 4 bases and J by 6 bases, leaving 16 bases between them. The CDR3 sequence is 14 residues long.

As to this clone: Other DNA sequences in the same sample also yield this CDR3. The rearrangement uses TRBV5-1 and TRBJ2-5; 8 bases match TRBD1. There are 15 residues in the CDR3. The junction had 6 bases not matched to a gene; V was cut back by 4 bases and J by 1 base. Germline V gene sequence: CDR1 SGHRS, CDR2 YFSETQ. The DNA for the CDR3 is TGCGCCAGCAGCCCGGACAGGGTCGGCCAAGAGACCCAGTACTTC. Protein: CASSPDRVGQETQYF. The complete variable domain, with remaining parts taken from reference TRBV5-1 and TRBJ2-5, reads KAGVTQTPRYLIKTRGQQVTLSCSPISGHRSVSWYQQTPGQGLQFLFEYFSETQRNKGNFPGRFSGRQFSNSRSEMNVSTLELGDSALYLCASSPDRVGQETQYFGPGTRLLVL.

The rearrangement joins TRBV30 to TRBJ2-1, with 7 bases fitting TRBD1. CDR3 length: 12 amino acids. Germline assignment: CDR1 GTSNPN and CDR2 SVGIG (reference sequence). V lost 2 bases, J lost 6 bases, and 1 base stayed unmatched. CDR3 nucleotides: TGTGCCTGGAGTAGACAGGGCAATGAGCAGTTCTTC. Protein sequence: CAWSRQGNEQFF.

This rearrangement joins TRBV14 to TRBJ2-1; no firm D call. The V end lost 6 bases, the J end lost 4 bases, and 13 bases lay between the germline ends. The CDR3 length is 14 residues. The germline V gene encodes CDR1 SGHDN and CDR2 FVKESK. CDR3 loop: CASSQPVPYNEQFF. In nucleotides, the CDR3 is TGTGCCAGCAGTCAGCCCGTCCCTTACAATGAGCAGTTCTTC.